This T cell receptor (beta chain) was recorded in a study of T cell changes during pregnancy in multiple sclerosis. The assay was immunoSEQ multiplex PCR, and TCRdb's table has in-frame clones only and misses some. This sample has about 81,000 clones, with roughly 93% found just once. The source of this sequence is a female donor with multiple sclerosis, enrolled in a pregnancy study. This specimen was peripheral blood, taken in the third trimester of pregnancy.

For the CDR3, the DNA is TGTGCCAGTAGTATAGGACAAATTCCCACTCTGGGCTATGGCTACACCTTC. It is translated as CASSIGQIPTLGYGYTF. The V and J genes are TRBV19 and TRBJ1-2; D remains unclear. Trimming removed 1 base at V and 4 bases at J, with 19 bases between. The CDR3 extends over 17 amino acids. The germline gives CDR1 LNHDA, CDR2 SQIVND (reference sequence).